The 30 T cell receptor beta chains presented below share a single source sample, sequenced in a study of blood T cell repertoires in COVID-19. Sequencing was performed with immunoSEQ multiplex PCR; in TCRdb, only in-frame clones are kept and a portion is missing. The sample lists nearly 200,000 clones, around 92% occurring once. Sequenced sample: PBMCs or T cells enriched from blood (not recorded which). These receptors were obtained from a woman aged 18-29 years who had recovered from COVID-19.

This clone was counted once. The CDR3 DNA is TGTGCCAGCAGTTCTAGCGGGGGGAACAATGAGCAGTTCTTC. It codes for CASSSSGGNNEQFF. This chain connects TRBV28 to TRBJ2-1; TRBD2 agrees at 11 bases. V trimming: 4 bases; J trimming: 5 bases; junction bases outside the gene matches: 1. The V gene's germline CDR1 is MDHEN and CDR2 SYDVKM. The CDR3 spans 14 residues.

J is TRBJ1-5 and V is TRBV5-1; 7 nucleotides align to TRBD1. After removal of 3 bases from V and 5 bases from J, the junction contained 8 bases not matched to a gene. This CDR3 is built from 15 residues. Germline lookup yields CDR1 SGHRS and CDR2 YFSETQ. The CDR3 spells CASSWSGQPYQPQHF. In DNA form, the CDR3 reads TGCGCCAGCAGCTGGTCGGGACAGCCCTATCAGCCCCAGCATTTT.

The genes are TRBV4-1 and TRBJ1-1, with TRBD1 matching 8 bases. This CDR3 has 16 residues. CDR1 is MGHRA, CDR2 YSYEKL, per germline. With 3 bases clipped from V and 6 bases from J, the junction kept 12 bases outside the gene matches. DNA of the CDR3: TGCGCCAGCAGCCATCCCCGTTCGACAGGGGCCCCTGAAGCTTTCTTT. Protein: CASSHPRSTGAPEAFF.

The chain carries TRBV15 and TRBJ2-5; 12 nucleotides agree with TRBD2. The ends lost 2 bases at V and 4 bases at J; junction bases unmatched: 8. Looked up from germline, CDR1 is LNHNV and CDR2 is YYDKDF (reference sequence). This CDR3 has 17 amino acids. This CDR3 is CATSRPRLAGEPETQYF. The CDR3 coding sequence is TGTGCCACCAGCAGACCCCGACTAGCGGGGGAACCAGAGACCCAGTACTTC.

The rearrangement links TRBV4-2 to TRBJ1-2; maybe TRBD1 (5 bases). CDR1 and CDR2 from the germline V gene are LGHNA and YNFKEQ. The CDR3 covers 15 residues. V was trimmed by 0 bases and J by 5 bases, leaving 13 bases between them. CDR3 region: CASSQDLGAEYGYTF. The CDR3 DNA is TGTGCCAGCAGCCAAGATCTAGGGGCAGAATATGGCTACACCTTC.

The chain is built from TRBV18 and TRBJ2-2; a weak D match, TRBD1 (6 bases). V was cut by 2 bases and J by 7 bases, with 8 bases left in between. The CDR3 covers 13 residues. Germline V gene data show CDR1 as KGHSH and CDR2 as LQKENI. CDR3 region: CASSPIQGGELFF. CDR3 in DNA: TGTGCCAGCTCACCAATACAGGGCGGGGAGCTGTTTTTT.

The chain uses TRBV27 and TRBJ1-2; 7 positions agree with TRBD1. V lost 0 bases to trimming and J lost 4 bases; unmatched junction nucleotides: 5. The CDR3 has 15 amino acids. Germline lookup yields CDR1 MNHEY and CDR2 SMNVEV (reference sequence). This chain's CDR3 is CASSLSDRPTYGYTF. The CDR3 bases are TGTGCCAGCAGTTTATCGGACAGGCCGACCTATGGCTACACCTTC.

The chain employs TRBV10-3 and TRBJ2-5, with D uncertain. Between the trimmed V and J ends, which lost 0 bases and 5 bases, there was a span of 7 bases. The V gene's germline CDR1 is ENHRY and CDR2 SYGVKD. This CDR3 has 13 residues. The CDR3 coding sequence is TGTGCCATCAGTGAGTCCTTCCAGGAGACCCAGTACTTC. Translated: CAISESFQETQYF.

The chain combines TRBV5-4 with TRBJ2-1, with 13 bases that match TRBD2. Germline CDR1 is SGHNT and CDR2 is YYREEE (reference sequence). The CDR3 length is 15 residues. V was pared by 4 bases and J by 4 bases, with 2 bases of the junction left unmatched. The CDR3 bases are TGTGCCAGCAGCGCGACTAGCGGGGGGTACAATGAGCAGTTCTTC. Protein product: CASSATSGGYNEQFF.

The V and J genes are TRBV7-2 and TRBJ2-3; D is perhaps TRBD2 (7 bases). Germline V gives CDR1 SGHTA, CDR2 FQGNSA. The CDR3 length is 16 residues. Trimming pared 5 bases from V and 0 bases from J, leaving 15 bases between. CDR3 nucleotide sequence: TGTGCCAGCAGCCTCTCGGGGGGCCTTAGCACAGATACGCAGTATTTT. Protein sequence: CASSLSGGLSTDTQYF.

The gene calls are TRBV5-1 and TRBJ1-4; no firm D call. The CDR3 extends over 15 amino acids. Trimming cost V 0 bases and J 5 bases, with 11 bases left between them. Germline CDR1 SGHRS, CDR2 YFSETQ. The CDR3 nucleotides are TGCGCCAGCAGCTTGGCGAACAGCCTGAATGAAAAACTGTTTTTT. This translates into CASSLANSLNEKLFF.

This clone was seen at least ten times. The rearrangement links TRBV5-4 to TRBJ2-3; TRBD2 aligns across 8 bases. Germline V gene sequence: CDR1 SGHNT, CDR2 YYREEE (reference sequence). V dropped 2 bases and J dropped 5; count of bases not matched to a gene: 4. The CDR3 length is 14 residues. The CDR3 nucleotides read TGTGCCAGCAGCTTCGGGGGGGGTGAAGATACGCAGTATTTT. Protein: CASSFGGGEDTQYF.

V and J are TRBV15 and TRBJ2-7; possibly TRBD1 for D (6 bases). The V end lost 0 bases, the J end lost 1 base, and 10 bases lay between the germline ends. CDR1 and CDR2 from the germline V gene are LNHNV and YYDKDF (reference sequence). The CDR3 runs 15 residues. The CDR3 reads CATSRDRGQSYEQYF. Written as DNA, the CDR3 is TGTGCCACCAGCAGAGACAGGGGCCAATCCTACGAGCAGTACTTC.

Points on this clone: Within the sample, other DNA sequences also encode this same CDR3. The gene calls are TRBV5-1 and TRBJ2-7; 11 nucleotides line up with TRBD1. The V and J ends lost 0 bases and 7 bases, in that order; junction bases with no gene match: 0. This CDR3 contains 13 residues. Germline V gives CDR1 SGHRS, CDR2 YFSETQ. DNA for the CDR3: TGCGCCAGCAGCTTGGGGGACAGGGGGGAGCAGTACTTC. As protein: CASSLGDRGEQYF.

The genes are TRBV5-1 and TRBJ1-3; D is uncertain. The CDR3 consists of 13 residues. Germline CDR1 SGHRS, CDR2 YFSETQ. Trimming cost V 3 bases and J 0 bases, with 4 bases left between them. This CDR3 reads CASSSGSGNTIYF. The CDR3 DNA sequence: TGCGCCAGCAGCTCAGGCTCTGGAAACACCATATATTTT.

V and J are TRBV3-1 (or the pseudogene TRBV3-2) and TRBJ1-2; weak D call: TRBD1 (5 bases). The CDR3 covers 14 residues. V shed 0 bases and J shed 7 bases, with 12 bases lying between them. The germline CDR1 and CDR2 sequences are LGHDT and YNNKEL (reference sequence). The CDR3, as DNA: TGTGCCAGCAGCCAAGAGGCAGGGCGAGGTGGCTACACCTTC. As protein: CASSQEAGRGGYTF.

The chain recombines TRBV5-4 with TRBJ1-2, with a tentative D call TRBD1 (6 bases). The CDR3 covers 16 residues. The germline CDR1 and CDR2 sequences are SGHNT and YYREEE (reference sequence). V was shortened by 2 bases and J by 3 bases, with 17 bases between the two germline ends. The CDR3 region is CASSFSGGAYYYGYTF. CDR3 DNA sequence: TGTGCCAGCAGCTTCTCGGGGGGCGCATATTACTATGGCTACACCTTC.

V gene TRBV6-5 combines with J gene TRBJ2-7; possibly TRBD1 for D (6 bases). This CDR3 contains 13 residues. Trimming stripped 6 bases from V and 2 bases from J, with 11 bases between. Germline CDR1 and CDR2: MNHEY and SVGAGI. The CDR3 here is CASRFRDTYEQYF. The CDR3 DNA reads as TGTGCCAGCAGATTCAGGGACACCTACGAGCAGTACTTC.

The chain carries TRBV19 and TRBJ2-1; possible D gene TRBD2, 5 bases. Germline V gene data show CDR1 as LNHDA and CDR2 as SQIVND (reference sequence). The CDR3 is made up of 14 amino acids. Trimming took 2 bases from V and 5 from J, leaving 10 bases between them. CDR3: CASSILGLNNEQFF. CDR3 sequence (DNA): TGTGCCAGTAGTATACTAGGACTTAACAATGAGCAGTTCTTC. Looking up the rest from reference TRBV19 and TRBJ2-1 gives the full variable domain: DGGITQSPKYLFRKEGQNVTLSCEQNLNHDAMYWYRQDPGQGLRLIYYSQIVNDFQKGDIAEGYSVSREKKESFPLTVTSAQKNPTAFYLCASSILGLNNEQFFGPGTRLTVL.

J is TRBJ2-1 and V is TRBV19, with D possibly matching TRBD2 (5 bases). Germline loops: CDR1 LNHDA, CDR2 SQIVND (reference sequence). The CDR3 loop spans 15 amino acids. V lost 5 bases to trimming and J lost 4 bases, with 15 bases between them. CDR3 residues: CASSPGGLVYNEQFF. Here the CDR3 DNA reads TGTGCCAGTAGTCCAGGAGGATTAGTGTACAATGAGCAGTTCTTC. The full variable domain, rest sourced from reference TRBV19 and TRBJ2-1, is DGGITQSPKYLFRKEGQNVTLSCEQNLNHDAMYWYRQDPGQGLRLIYYSQIVNDFQKGDIAEGYSVSREKKESFPLTVTSAQKNPTAFYLCASSPGGLVYNEQFFGPGTRLTVL.

The V call is TRBV6-5, the J call TRBJ2-2; D is unresolved. CDR1 and CDR2 (germline): MNHEY, SVGAGI. This CDR3 has 14 amino acids. V was cut by 3 bases and J by 2 bases, with 7 bases left in between. The CDR3 nucleotides read TGTGCCAGCAGTTATAACATTAACACCGGGGAGCTGTTTTTT. Its translation is CASSYNINTGELFF.

The chain couples TRBV7-9 to TRBJ1-2; D not certain. Germline lookup yields CDR1 SEHNR and CDR2 FQNEAQ (reference sequence). V was shortened by 1 base and J by 7 bases, with 4 bases between the two germline ends. This CDR3 is built from 11 residues. Here the CDR3 reads CASSLDGGYTF. CDR3 nucleotides: TGTGCCAGCAGCTTAGACGGTGGCTACACCTTC.

CDR3 region: CASSHKGADEKLFF. The DNA of the CDR3 is TGCGCCAGCAGCCACAAGGGGGCCGATGAAAAACTGTTTTTT. This chain connects TRBV4-1 to TRBJ1-4, with 7 bases that match TRBD1. The V gene end was trimmed by 3 bases and the J gene end by 6 bases; junction bases not matched to a gene: 4. The CDR3 spans 14 residues. In germline, CDR1 is MGHRA, CDR2 YSYEKL.

The chain uses TRBV27 and TRBJ2-7; a weak D match, TRBD2 (5 bases). Trimming pared 6 bases from V and 7 bases from J, leaving 22 bases between. Looked up from germline, CDR1 is MNHEY and CDR2 is SMNVEV (reference sequence). The CDR3 runs to 15 residues. CDR3 in amino acids: CASSQGRGALWEQYF. The CDR3 DNA sequence: TGTGCCAGCAGCCAAGGACGGGGTGCCTTGTGGGAGCAGTACTTC.

The chain has TRBV4-1 and TRBJ2-7, with TRBD2 matching 7 bases. The CDR3 totals 15 residues. With V trimmed by 2 bases and J by 3 bases, 7 bases remained unmatched. Per germline, CDR1 MGHRA and CDR2 YSYEKL. The CDR3 region is CASSQTPGLYYEQYF. The DNA of the CDR3 is TGCGCCAGCAGCCAAACACCGGGACTATACTACGAGCAGTACTTC.

V gene TRBV28 combines with J gene TRBJ1-4, with a tentative D call TRBD1 (5 bases). The CDR3 is made up of 16 amino acids. CDR1 is MDHEN, CDR2 SYDVKM, per germline. Trimming left V 2 bases short and J 4 bases short, with 14 bases between. CDR3 DNA sequence: TGTGCCAGCAGTTTAGGCCCAGGGCCTCTTAATGAAAAACTGTTTTTT. Translation: CASSLGPGPLNEKLFF. Based on the CDR3 plus reference TRBV28 and TRBJ1-4, the full variable domain is DVKVTQSSRYLVKRTGEKVFLECVQDMDHENMFWYRQDPGLGLRLIYFSYDVKMKEKGDIPEGYSVSREKKERFSLILESASTNQTSMYLCASSLGPGPLNEKLFFGSGTQLSVL.

The chain carries TRBV30 and TRBJ1-2; 7 nucleotides line up with TRBD1. J lost 3 bases, V lost 2 bases, and 3 bases had no gene match. The CDR3 loop spans 13 amino acids. In germline, CDR1 is GTSNPN, CDR2 SVGIG (reference sequence). CDR3 coding DNA: TGTGCCTGGAGTTCAGGGACAGACTATGGCTACACCTTC. Encoded protein: CAWSSGTDYGYTF.

This chain connects TRBV7-2 to TRBJ1-1; TRBD1 agrees at 10 bases. V shed 6 bases and J 7 bases; nucleotides not matched to a gene: 8. This CDR3 has 14 amino acids. Germline V gene data show CDR1 as SGHTA and CDR2 as FQGNSA. The chain's CDR3 is CASRVDRGPVEAFF. CDR3 coding DNA: TGTGCCAGCAGGGTTGACAGGGGGCCCGTTGAAGCTTTCTTT.

This clone was counted many times. V usage is TRBV5-1 and J usage is TRBJ2-7, with TRBD1 matching 10 bases. CDR1 is SGHRS, CDR2 YFSETQ, per germline. The CDR3 is made up of 16 amino acids. The V and J ends lost 4 bases and 4 bases, in that order; junction bases with no gene match: 11. CDR3 amino acids: CASSATGGIVVYEQYF. The CDR3 nucleotides are TGCGCCAGCAGCGCGACAGGGGGCATCGTGGTATACGAGCAGTACTTC.

This clone was observed a few times. This chain uses TRBV6-2 or TRBV6-3 with TRBJ2-5, with D perhaps matching TRBD2 (5 bases). CDR1 and CDR2 (germline): MNHEY, SVGEGT. CDR3 length: 16 amino acids. V was shortened by 1 base and J by 2 bases, with 14 bases between the two germline ends. The CDR3 region has the DNA TGTGCCAGCAGTTACTTGTGGACTTACAAACAAGAGACCCAGTACTTC. Translating it yields CASSYLWTYKQETQYF.